This TCR beta chain was recorded in a study of OX40 agonist ivuxolimab in advanced cancers. Across the whole study: The dose-escalation group included hepatocellular carcinoma, melanoma, renal cell carcinoma and head and neck cancer. Treatment received earlier with anti-PD-1, anti-PD-L1 or anti-CTLA-4 agents was allowed, and around 40% had some. Three patients showed partial responses: one hepatocellular carcinoma and two cutaneous melanoma cases. Study-wide results and limits: Partial responders treated at 0.1-3.0 mg/kg exhibited clonal expansion among the lowest measured.

Method: immunoSEQ multiplex PCR; TCRdb's copy keeps in-frame clones and lacks some. The sample yields fewer than 95,000 clones, 70% to 90% seen once. V shed 8 bases and J shed 8 bases, with 18 bases lying between them. Per the germline V gene, CDR1 is MNHNY and CDR2 is SVGAGI (reference sequence). This CDR3 has 13 amino acids. This clone was counted once. Antigen unknown. This TCR was sampled from an adult with an advanced solid tumor such as melanoma, head and neck, liver or kidney cancer. The chain has TRBV6-6 and TRBJ1-2; D perhaps matches TRBD1 (5 bases). The specimen comprised CD4+ or CD8+ T cells sorted from blood, sampled in a trial of the OX40 agonist ivuxolimab. CDR3 region: CASHRRGREGYTF. DNA of the CDR3: TGTGCCAGCCACCGACGGGGCCGAGAAGGCTACACCTTC.